This T cell receptor (beta chain) is from a study of type 1 regulatory T cells. Looking at the study overall: T-allo10 is a Tr1-enriched, alloantigen-specific CD4 T cell product made in vitro.

The CDR3 runs to 17 residues. Trimming took 5 bases from V and 9 from J, leaving 32 bases between them. CDR1 DFQATT and CDR2 SNEGSKA come from the germline V gene (reference sequence). MiXCR, run by TCRdb on the reads, gives a single entry per CDR3 protein. Here the sample spans 80,000 to 100,000 distinct CDR3 sequences, about 28% being singletons. This sequence was found in a human donor in good health. Sequencing input: CD4+ T cells, either the whole sample or a sorted fraction (not recorded which). This chain links TRBV20-1 with TRBJ2-7; D remains ambiguous. CDR3 sequence reads: CSAQIPQADDSYERQYF. The CDR3 DNA sequence: TGCAGTGCTCAAATACCCCAAGCCGACGATTCCTACGAGCGGCAGTACTTC.